This TCR beta chain appears in the sequencing data of a study of blood T cell repertoires in COVID-19. Trimming shortened V by 4 bases and J by 6 bases, and 13 bases separated the two germline ends. The CDR3 is 13 residues long. CDR1 and CDR2 (germline): SGHRS, YFSETQ. Only a few counts were recorded for this clone. Produced via immunoSEQ multiplex PCR; TCRdb's table is partial and in-frame only. The sample has about 160,000 clones; approximately 81% are singletons. The chain uses TRBV5-1 and TRBJ1-1; D not certain. The sequence derives from a woman aged 40 to 50 with acute COVID-19. The sequencing input was PBMCs or T cells enriched from blood (not recorded which). The chain's CDR3 is CASSLNGEPEAFF. CDR3 nucleotides: TGCGCCAGCAGCCTAAATGGAGAGCCTGAAGCTTTCTTT.